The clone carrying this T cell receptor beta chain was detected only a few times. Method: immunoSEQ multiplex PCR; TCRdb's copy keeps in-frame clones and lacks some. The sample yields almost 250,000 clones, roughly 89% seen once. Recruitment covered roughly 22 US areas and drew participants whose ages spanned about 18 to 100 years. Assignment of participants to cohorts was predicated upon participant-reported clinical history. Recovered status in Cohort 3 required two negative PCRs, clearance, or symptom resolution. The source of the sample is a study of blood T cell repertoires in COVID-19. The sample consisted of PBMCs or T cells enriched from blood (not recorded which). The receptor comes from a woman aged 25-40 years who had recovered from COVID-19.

CDR3 sequence reads: CASSSPGINSYEQYF. The CDR3 DNA reads TGTGCCAGCAGCAGCCCAGGGATTAACTCCTACGAGCAGTACTTC. The chain uses TRBV6-5 and TRBJ2-7; tentative D call: TRBD1 (5 bases). CDR1 and CDR2 (germline): MNHEY, SVGAGI. Deletions cut 6 bases from V and 0 bases from J, with 15 bases between. This CDR3 comprises 15 residues.